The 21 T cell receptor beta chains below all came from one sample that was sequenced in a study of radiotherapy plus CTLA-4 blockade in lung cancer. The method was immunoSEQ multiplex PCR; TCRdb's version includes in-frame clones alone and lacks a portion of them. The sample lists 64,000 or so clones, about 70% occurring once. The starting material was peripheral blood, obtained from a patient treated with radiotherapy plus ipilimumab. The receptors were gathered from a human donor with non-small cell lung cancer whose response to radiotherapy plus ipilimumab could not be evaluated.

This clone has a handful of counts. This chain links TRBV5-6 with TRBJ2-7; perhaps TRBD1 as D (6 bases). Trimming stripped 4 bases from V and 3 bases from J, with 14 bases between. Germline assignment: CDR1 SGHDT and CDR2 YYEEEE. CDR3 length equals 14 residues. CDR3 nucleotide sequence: TGTGCCAGCAGCCTAACCACAGGGTACTACGAGCAGTACTTC. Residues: CASSLTTGYYEQYF.

The CDR3 loop is CASSFTGQGRDTQYF. The DNA for the CDR3 is TGTGCCAGCAGCTTTACGGGACAGGGACGAGATACGCAGTATTTT. The chain recombines TRBV7-2 with TRBJ2-3; 9 bases line up with TRBD1. Germline loops: CDR1 SGHTA, CDR2 FQGNSA. This CDR3 is 15 amino acids long. J lost 5 bases, V lost 3 bases, and 6 bases had no gene match.

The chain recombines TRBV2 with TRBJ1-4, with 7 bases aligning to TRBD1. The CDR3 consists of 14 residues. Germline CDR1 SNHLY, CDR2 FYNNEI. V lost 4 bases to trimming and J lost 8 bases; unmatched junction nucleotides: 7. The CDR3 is CASSGRTGGEKLFF. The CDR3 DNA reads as TGTGCCAGCAGTGGAAGGACAGGAGGGGAAAAACTGTTTTTT. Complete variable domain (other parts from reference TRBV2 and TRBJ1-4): EPEVTQTPSHQVTQMGQEVILRCVPISNHLYFYWYRQILGQKVEFLVSFYNNEISEKSEIFDDQFSVERPDGSNFTLKIRSTKLEDSAMYFCASSGRTGGEKLFFGSGTQLSVL.

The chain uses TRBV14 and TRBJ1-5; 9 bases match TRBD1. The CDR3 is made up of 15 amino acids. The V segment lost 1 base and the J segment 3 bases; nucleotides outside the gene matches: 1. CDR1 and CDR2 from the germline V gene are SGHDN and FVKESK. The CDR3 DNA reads TGTGCCAGCAGCCAAGGGACAGGGGTCAATCAGCCCCAGCATTTT. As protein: CASSQGTGVNQPQHF.

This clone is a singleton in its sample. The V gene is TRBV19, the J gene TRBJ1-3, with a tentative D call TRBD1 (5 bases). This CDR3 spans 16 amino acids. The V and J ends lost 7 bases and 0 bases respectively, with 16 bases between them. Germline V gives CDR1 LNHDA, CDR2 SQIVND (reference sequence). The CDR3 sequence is CASTRSGGNSGNTIYF. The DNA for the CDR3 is TGTGCCAGTACCCGAAGCGGGGGGAACTCTGGAAACACCATATATTTT.

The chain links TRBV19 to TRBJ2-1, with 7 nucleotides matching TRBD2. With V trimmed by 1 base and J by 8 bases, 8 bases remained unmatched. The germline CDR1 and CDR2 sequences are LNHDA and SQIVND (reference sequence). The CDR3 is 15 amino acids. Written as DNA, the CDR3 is TGTGCCAGTAGTATAGGACGGGGGGAAGGGGATGAGCAGTTCTTC. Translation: CASSIGRGEGDEQFF.

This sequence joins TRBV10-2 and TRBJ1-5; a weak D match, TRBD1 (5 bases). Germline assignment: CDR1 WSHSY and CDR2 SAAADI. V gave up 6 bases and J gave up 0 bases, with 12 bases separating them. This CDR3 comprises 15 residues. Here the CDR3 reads CASSGRQPSNQPQHF. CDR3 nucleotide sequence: TGCGCCAGCAGCGGACGACAGCCTAGCAATCAGCCCCAGCATTTT.

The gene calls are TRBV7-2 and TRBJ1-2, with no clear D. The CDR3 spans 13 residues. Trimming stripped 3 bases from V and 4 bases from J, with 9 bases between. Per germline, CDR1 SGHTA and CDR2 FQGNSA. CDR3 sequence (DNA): TGTGCCAGCAGCTTTAACTTATTCTATGGCTACACCTTC. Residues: CASSFNLFYGYTF.

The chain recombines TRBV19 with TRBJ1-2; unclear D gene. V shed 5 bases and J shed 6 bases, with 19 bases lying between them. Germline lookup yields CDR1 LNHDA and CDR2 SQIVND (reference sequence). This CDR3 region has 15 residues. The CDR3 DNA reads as TGTGCCAGTAGTGACCCTACAGATTGGCCTAATGGCTACACCTTC. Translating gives CASSDPTDWPNGYTF.

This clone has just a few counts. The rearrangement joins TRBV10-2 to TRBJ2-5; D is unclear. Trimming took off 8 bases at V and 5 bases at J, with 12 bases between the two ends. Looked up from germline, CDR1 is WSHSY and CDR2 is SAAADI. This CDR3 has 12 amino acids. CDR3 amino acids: CASGRNSETQYF. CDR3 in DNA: TGCGCCAGCGGCAGAAATTCCGAGACCCAGTACTTC.

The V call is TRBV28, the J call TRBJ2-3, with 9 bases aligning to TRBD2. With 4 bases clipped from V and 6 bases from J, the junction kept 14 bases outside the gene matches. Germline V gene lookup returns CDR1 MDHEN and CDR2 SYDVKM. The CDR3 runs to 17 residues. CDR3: CASSSPLGLAGSDTQYF. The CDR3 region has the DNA TGTGCCAGCAGTTCTCCCCTCGGGCTAGCGGGGAGCGATACGCAGTATTTT. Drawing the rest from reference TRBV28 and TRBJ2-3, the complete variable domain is DVKVTQSSRYLVKRTGEKVFLECVQDMDHENMFWYRQDPGLGLRLIYFSYDVKMKEKGDIPEGYSVSREKKERFSLILESASTNQTSMYLCASSSPLGLAGSDTQYFGPGTRLTVL.

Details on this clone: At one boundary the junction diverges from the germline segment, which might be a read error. The CDR3 reads CASSIGWGPGGNQPQHF. In DNA form, the CDR3 reads TGTGCCAGTAGTATAGGATGGGGCCCAGGGGGCAACCAGCCCCAGCATTTT. The chain employs TRBV19 and TRBJ1-5, with 8 bases lining up with TRBD1. CDR1 is LNHDA and CDR2 is SQIVND in the germline V gene (reference sequence). The CDR3 contains 17 residues.

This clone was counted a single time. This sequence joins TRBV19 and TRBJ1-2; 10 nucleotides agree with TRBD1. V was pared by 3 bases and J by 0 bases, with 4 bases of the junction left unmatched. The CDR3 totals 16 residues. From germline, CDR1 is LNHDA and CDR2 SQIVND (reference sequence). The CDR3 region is CASSMGTGDPNYGYTF. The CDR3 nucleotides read TGTGCCAGTAGTATGGGGACAGGGGACCCTAACTATGGCTACACCTTC.

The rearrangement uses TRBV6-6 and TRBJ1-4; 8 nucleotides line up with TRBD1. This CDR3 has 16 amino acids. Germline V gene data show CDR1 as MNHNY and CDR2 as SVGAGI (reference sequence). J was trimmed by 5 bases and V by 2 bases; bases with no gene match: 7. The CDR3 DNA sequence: TGTGCCAGCAGTTACAGGAAACAGGGGGGAAATGAAAAACTGTTTTTT. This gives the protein CASSYRKQGGNEKLFF.

The CDR3, as DNA: TGTGCCAGCAGCTGGGGAGGGGCGGGCGAGCAGTACTTC. It translates to CASSWGGAGEQYF. This chain joins TRBV5-4 and TRBJ2-7; 7 nucleotides line up with TRBD2. Germline V CDR1 and CDR2: SGHNT, YYREEE (reference sequence). Losses at the gene ends were 3 bases for V and 6 bases for J; bases not matched to a gene: 6. The CDR3 sequence is 13 residues long.

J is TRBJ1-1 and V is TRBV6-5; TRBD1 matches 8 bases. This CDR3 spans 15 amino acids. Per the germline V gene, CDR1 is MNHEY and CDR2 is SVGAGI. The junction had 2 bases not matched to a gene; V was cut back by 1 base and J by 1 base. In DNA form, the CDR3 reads TGTGCCAGCAGTTACTTACAGGGGGAGAACACTGAAGCTTTCTTT. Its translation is CASSYLQGENTEAFF.

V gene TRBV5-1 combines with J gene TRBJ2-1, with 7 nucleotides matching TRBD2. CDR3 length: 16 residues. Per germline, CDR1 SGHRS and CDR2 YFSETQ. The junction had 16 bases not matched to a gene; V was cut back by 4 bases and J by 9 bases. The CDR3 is CASSHPLRREAGEQFF. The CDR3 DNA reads TGCGCCAGCAGCCACCCCCTGAGACGGGAGGCGGGTGAGCAGTTCTTC.

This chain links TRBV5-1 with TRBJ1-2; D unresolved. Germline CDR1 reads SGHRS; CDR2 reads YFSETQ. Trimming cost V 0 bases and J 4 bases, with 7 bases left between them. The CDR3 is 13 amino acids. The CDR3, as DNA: TGCGCCAGCAGCTTGGCGGCTAGCTATGGCTACACCTTC. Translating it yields CASSLAASYGYTF. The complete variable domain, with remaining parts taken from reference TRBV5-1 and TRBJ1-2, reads KAGVTQTPRYLIKTRGQQVTLSCSPISGHRSVSWYQQTPGQGLQFLFEYFSETQRNKGNFPGRFSGRQFSNSRSEMNVSTLELGDSALYLCASSLAASYGYTFGSGTRLTVV.

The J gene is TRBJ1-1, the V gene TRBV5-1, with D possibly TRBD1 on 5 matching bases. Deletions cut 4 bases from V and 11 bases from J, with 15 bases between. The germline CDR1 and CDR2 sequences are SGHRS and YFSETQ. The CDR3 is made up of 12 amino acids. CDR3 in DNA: TGCGCCAGCAGCGCCACGGGACTTATCGCTTTCTTT. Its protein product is CASSATGLIAFF.

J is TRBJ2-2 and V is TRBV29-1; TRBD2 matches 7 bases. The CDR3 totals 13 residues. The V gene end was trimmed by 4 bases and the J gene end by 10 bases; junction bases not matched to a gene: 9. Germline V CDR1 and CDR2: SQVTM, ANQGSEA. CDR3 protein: CSVAPAGREELFF. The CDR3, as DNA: TGCAGCGTTGCTCCAGCGGGGAGGGAGGAGCTGTTTTTT.

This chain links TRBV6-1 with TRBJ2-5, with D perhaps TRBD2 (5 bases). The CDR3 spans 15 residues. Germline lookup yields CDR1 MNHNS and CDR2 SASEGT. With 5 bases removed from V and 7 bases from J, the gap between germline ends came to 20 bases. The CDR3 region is CASSLLGWGEGTQYF. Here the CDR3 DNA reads TGTGCCAGCAGTTTATTGGGGTGGGGAGAGGGGACCCAGTACTTC.